This T cell receptor beta chain was sequenced for a study of blood T cell repertoires in COVID-19. Across the whole study: Samples taken during acute and convalescent COVID-19 were collected in the United States, Italy and Spain. T cells, B-cell-depleted T cells, or PBMCs supplied cDNA or gDNA.

This CDR3 is 14 amino acids long. The germline V gene encodes CDR1 LGHNA and CDR2 YSLEER. Trimming pared 1 base from V and 9 bases from J, leaving 13 bases between. Original methodology: Cell counts per sample came from amplifying reference gene primers. Clones were read by immunoSEQ multiplex PCR, and TCRdb kept only the in-frame ones, dropping some. Clone size and the V and J calls come from that table; the DNA yielded D and trimming. The top ten clones hold 4% to 5.5% of a sample with approximately 67,000 clones, approximately 87% of them seen once. This TCR was sampled from a man aged 45-65 years with active COVID-19. Sequences were obtained from peripheral blood. The V gene is TRBV4-3, the J gene TRBJ2-1, with D uncertain. The DNA for the CDR3 is TGCGCCAGCAGCCAAGTGTCTGACATCCCTGAGCAGTTCTTC. Its translation is CASSQVSDIPEQFF.